These 25 T cell receptor beta chains were all obtained from the same sample, sequenced in a study of T cell repertoires in cytomegalovirus infection. Via MiXCR, TCRdb re-called the reads, giving one row per CDR3 protein. The sample has hundreds of thousands of distinct CDR3 sequences; roughly 30% are singletons. Sequenced sample: PBMCs. These receptors were collected from a human donor in good health (CMV status not recorded). Some clones in this sample may be carry-over from other donors' samples.

This clonotype was found many times. V is TRBV6-1 and J is TRBJ2-2; D ambiguous. Trimming took 3 bases from V and 6 from J, leaving 14 bases between them. Germline V gene lookup returns CDR1 MNHNS and CDR2 SASEGT. This CDR3 is built from 15 residues. The chain's CDR3 is CASSEQWGFPGELFF. Here the CDR3 DNA reads TGTGCCAGCAGTGAGCAATGGGGTTTCCCCGGGGAGCTGTTTTTT.

This clonotype was seen only a few times. The chain's CDR3 is CSVVGFLTADTDTQYF. The DNA for the CDR3 is TGCAGCGTTGTAGGCTTTTTGACAGCCGACACAGATACGCAGTATTTT. J is TRBJ2-3 and V is TRBV29-1; D is possibly TRBD1 (5 bases). V lost 4 bases and J 2 bases, leaving 19 bases between the germline ends. This CDR3 contains 16 residues. Germline V gene data show CDR1 as SQVTM and CDR2 as ANQGSEA.

This chain connects TRBV27 to TRBJ2-7, with a tentative D call TRBD1 (6 bases). Trimming cost V 5 bases and J 7 bases, with 18 bases left between them. The CDR3 is 14 residues long. The germline V gene encodes CDR1 MNHEY and CDR2 SMNVEV (reference sequence). Here the CDR3 reads CASSESRGSGEQYF. The DNA of the CDR3 is TGTGCCAGCAGTGAGTCGAGGGGGTCGGGGGAGCAGTACTTC.

This clonotype has more than one count but fewer than ten. The chain couples TRBV5-4 to TRBJ2-1; the D is unclear. The CDR3 is 15 amino acids. CDR1 and CDR2 (germline): SGHNT, YYREEE (reference sequence). V lost 1 base to trimming and J lost 7 bases, with 15 bases between them. The CDR3: CASSLPSPYTNEQFF. In DNA form, the CDR3 reads TGTGCCAGCAGCTTGCCCAGCCCTTACACTAATGAGCAGTTCTTC. Combining the CDR3 with reference TRBV5-4 and TRBJ2-1 gives the whole variable domain ETGVTQSPTHLIKTRGQQVTLRCSSQSGHNTVSWYQQALGQGPQFIFQYYREEENGRGNFPPRFSGLQFPNYSSELNVNALELDDSALYLCASSLPSPYTNEQFFGPGTRLTVL.

This sequence joins TRBV5-5 and TRBJ2-5, with D tentatively TRBD2 (5 bases). The CDR3 totals 15 residues. Germline CDR1 is SGHKS and CDR2 is YYEKEE (reference sequence). The V end was cut by 4 bases, the J end by 1 base, with 14 bases between. The CDR3, as DNA: TGTGCCAGCAGCCCGGAGAGCGGCCGCCAAGAGACCCAGTACTTC. Translated, it gives CASSPESGRQETQYF. Full variable domain (rest looked up from reference TRBV5-5 and TRBJ2-5): DAGVTQSPTHLIKTRGQQVTLRCSPISGHKSVSWYQQVLGQGPQFIFQYYEKEERGRGNFPDRFSARQFPNYSSELNVNALLLGDSALYLCASSPESGRQETQYFGPGTRLLVL.

The chain employs TRBV28 and TRBJ2-7; TRBD1 matches 8 bases. V lost 8 bases, J lost 2 bases, and 8 bases stayed unmatched. The CDR3 length is 14 residues. Germline values: CDR1 MDHEN, CDR2 SYDVKM. CDR3 DNA: TGTGCCAGCCTTCGGCAGGGGGCCCCCTACGAGCAGTACTTC. Protein sequence: CASLRQGAPYEQYF.

This CDR3 reads CASSLPQGAGQETQYF. The CDR3 DNA follows: TGCGCCAGCAGCTTGCCCCAGGGGGCGGGTCAAGAGACCCAGTACTTC. This chain connects TRBV5-1 to TRBJ2-5; 8 nucleotides align to TRBD1. Germline V gene sequence: CDR1 SGHRS, CDR2 YFSETQ. Trimming at V came to 1 base and at J to 2 bases, leaving 7 bases not matched to a gene. This CDR3 has 16 residues.

This clonotype was picked up many times. The rearrangement joins TRBV11-2 to TRBJ2-2, with unresolved D. Germline assignment: CDR1 SGHAT and CDR2 FQNNGV. This CDR3 has 12 amino acids. Trimming left V 2 bases short and J 4 bases short, with 2 bases between. The CDR3 spells CASSLSTGELFF. CDR3 nucleotides: TGTGCCAGCAGCTTAAGCACCGGGGAGCTGTTTTTT.

This rearrangement joins TRBV7-8 to TRBJ2-7; 7 bases match TRBD1. The CDR3 spans 16 residues. Trimming took 1 base from V and 1 from J; bases not matched to a gene: 7. Germline values: CDR1 SGHVS, CDR2 FQNEAQ. CDR3: CASSLVLGGESYEQYF. The CDR3 coding sequence is TGTGCCAGCAGCTTAGTTCTAGGGGGCGAATCCTACGAGCAGTACTTC.

This clonotype showed up just a few times. The V call is TRBV7-6, the J call TRBJ1-1; the D is unclear. Germline V CDR1 and CDR2: SGHVS, FNYEAQ. The CDR3 length is 13 residues. Trimming left V 5 bases short and J 1 base short, with 8 bases between. The CDR3 region is CASSKNPNTEAFF. The CDR3 DNA reads as TGTGCCAGCAGCAAGAACCCGAACACTGAAGCTTTCTTT.

There are a few counts of this clonotype. The J gene is TRBJ2-3, the V gene TRBV6-6; 8 positions agree with TRBD2. Germline V lookup: CDR1 MNHNY, CDR2 SVGAGI (reference sequence). The CDR3 extends over 15 amino acids. J was trimmed by 7 bases and V by 6 bases; bases with no gene match: 12. The CDR3: CASSTGGGTINTQYF. The CDR3 nucleotides are TGTGCCAGCAGCACCGGGGGGGGAACCATAAATACGCAGTATTTT.

Note on this clonotype: Given a much more abundant clone one base away, this may be a read error. V and J are TRBV28 and TRBJ2-4, with 10 bases identical to TRBD2. The CDR3 sequence is 16 residues long. Germline lookup yields CDR1 MDHEN and CDR2 SYDVKM. Here the CDR3 reads CASSFKRGGQKNVQYF. The CDR3 DNA reads as TGTGCCAGCAGTTTTAAGCGGGGGGGCCAGAAAAACGTTCAGTACTTC.

The table lists this clonotype with many counts. J is TRBJ1-3 and V is TRBV7-8; 7 bases fit TRBD1. The CDR3 has 16 residues. After removal of 5 bases from V and 0 bases from J, the junction contained 7 bases not matched to a gene. Germline V lookup: CDR1 SGHVS, CDR2 FQNEAQ. The CDR3 is CASSLGQDYSGNTIYF. The DNA of the CDR3 is TGTGCCAGCAGCCTTGGACAGGACTACTCTGGAAACACCATATATTTT. Using reference TRBV7-8 and TRBJ1-3 for the parts outside the CDR3, the full variable domain is GAGVSQSPRYKVAKRGQDVALRCDPISGHVSLFWYQQALGQGPEFLTYFQNEAQLDKSGLPSDRFFAERPEGSVSTLKIQRTQQEDSAVYLCASSLGQDYSGNTIYFGEGSWLTVV.

This clonotype was detected once. One end of the junction fails to match germline, which may point to a read error. The chain links TRBV20-1 to TRBJ1-5; no definite D call. Germline-derived CDR1 and CDR2 are DFQATT and SNEGSKA (reference sequence). The CDR3 has 14 residues. This CDR3 is CSSRDSGSNQPQHF. CDR3 DNA: TGCAGTTCTAGAGATTCAGGAAGCAATCAGCCCCAGCATTTT.

This clonotype was recorded a few times. The chain has TRBV7-9 and TRBJ2-2, with 11 bases identical to TRBD2. After removal of 7 bases from V and 4 bases from J, the junction contained 8 bases not matched to a gene. Looked up from germline, CDR1 is SEHNR and CDR2 is FQNEAQ (reference sequence). The CDR3 covers 16 residues. The CDR3 nucleotides read TGTGCCAGCAACTCCCCTAGCGGGGGGTCCACCGGGGAGCTGTTTTTT. Protein sequence: CASNSPSGGSTGELFF.

This clonotype was seen a handful of times. This sequence joins TRBV7-6 and TRBJ2-7, with D uncertain. CDR3 size: 15 residues. Trimming pared 0 bases from V and 1 base from J, leaving 10 bases between. Germline CDR1 is SGHVS and CDR2 is FNYEAQ. The DNA for the CDR3 is TGTGCCAGCAGCTTAGCTGCAGATTTATCCTACGAGCAGTACTTC. Its translation: CASSLAADLSYEQYF. Full variable domain (rest looked up from reference TRBV7-6 and TRBJ2-7): GAGVSQSPRYKVTKRGQDVALRCDPISGHVSLYWYRQALGQGPEFLTYFNYEAQQDKSGLPNDRFSAERPEGSISTLTIQRTEQRDSAMYRCASSLAADLSYEQYFGPGTRLTVT.

This clonotype came up a few times. The rearrangement uses TRBV10-3 and TRBJ2-1; 10 bases line up with TRBD2. Looked up from germline, CDR1 is ENHRY and CDR2 is SYGVKD. J was trimmed by 3 bases and V by 8 bases; bases with no gene match: 7. CDR3 length: 15 amino acids. CDR3 in amino acids: CAIGERTSGYNEQFF. CDR3 nucleotides: TGTGCCATCGGAGAAAGGACTAGCGGCTACAATGAGCAGTTCTTC.

Notes on this clonotype: This may stem from a read error, because a much larger clone lies one nucleotide away. The rearrangement uses TRBV7-2 and TRBJ2-3; D is perhaps TRBD1 or TRBD2 (7 bases each). V was shortened by 7 bases and J by 6 bases, with 20 bases between the two germline ends. Germline V gene lookup returns CDR1 SGHTA and CDR2 FQGNSA. This CDR3 comprises 15 residues. The CDR3 coding sequence is TGTGCCAGCACCACCCAGGGGGGGAGGGGGGATACGCAGTATTTT. Translated, it gives CASTTQGGRGDTQYF.

This clonotype has just a few counts. This chain uses TRBV6-2 or TRBV6-3 with TRBJ2-7, with 7 positions matching TRBD1. J gave up 3 bases and V 4 bases, and 18 bases lay outside the gene matches. Germline-derived CDR1 and CDR2 are MNHEY and SVGEGT. This CDR3 has 18 residues. Here the CDR3 DNA reads TGTGCCAGCAGTTTTCCAACCCTTTCCGGGACAGCCAACTACGAGCAGTACTTC. This gives the protein CASSFPTLSGTANYEQYF.

This clonotype was recorded many times. The chain links TRBV7-8 to TRBJ2-1; D possibly corresponds to TRBD2 (5 bases). Trimming took 5 bases from V and 2 from J, leaving 16 bases between them. Germline V lookup: CDR1 SGHVS, CDR2 FQNEAQ. The CDR3 contains 16 residues. The CDR3 sequence: CASSSRDPGTYNEQFF. The CDR3 DNA is TGTGCCAGCAGCAGCCGGGATCCTGGAACCTACAATGAGCAGTTCTTC.

On this clonotype: In this CDR3 the conserved last residue, phenylalanine or tryptophan, is missing, so a read error is likely. CDR3 nucleotide sequence: TGTGCCAGCAGCGGAGGTGGAAACCCCATATATGTT. Translated, it gives CASSGGGNPIYV. The V gene is TRBV7-2, the J gene TRBJ1-3; D not certain. This CDR3 contains 12 residues. From germline, CDR1 is SGHTA and CDR2 FQGNSA.

This clonotype was detected once. A much larger clone differs by one base, so this may be a read error. The chain uses TRBV7-2 and TRBJ1-6; 7 nucleotides match TRBD1. The CDR3 runs 15 residues. Losses at the gene ends were 1 base for V and 10 bases for J; bases not matched to a gene: 7. Germline CDR1 is SGHTA and CDR2 is FQGNSA. This CDR3 is CASSLGGRTGSPLHF. The CDR3 DNA reads as TGTGCCAGCAGCTTAGGGGGCAGGACAGGATCACCCCTCCACTTT. Full variable domain (missing parts from reference TRBV7-2 and TRBJ1-6): GAGVSQSPSNKVTEKGKDVELRCDPISGHTALYWYRQSLGQGLEFLIYFQGNSAPDKSGLPSDRFSAERTGGSVSTLTIQRTQQEDSAVYLCASSLGGRTGSPLHFGNGTRLTVT.

The chain carries TRBV20-1 and TRBJ2-3, with 10 nucleotides matching TRBD1. CDR1 is DFQATT and CDR2 is SNEGSKA in the germline V gene (reference sequence). The CDR3 sequence is 14 residues long. The junction had 9 bases not matched to a gene; V was cut back by 6 bases and J by 6 bases. The CDR3 loop reads CSATGTGVADTQYF. CDR3 nucleotides: TGCAGTGCCACCGGGACAGGGGTGGCCGATACGCAGTATTTT.

About this clonotype: It is likely a read error, because the conserved phenylalanine at the end of the CDR3 is missing. The chain is built from TRBV20-1 and TRBJ2-1, with 8 bases lining up with TRBD2. J was trimmed by 5 bases and V by 6 bases; bases with no gene match: 15. Per the germline V gene, CDR1 is DFQATT and CDR2 is SNEGSKA (reference sequence). The CDR3 loop spans 16 amino acids. The chain's CDR3 is CSAKRGGWRSDNEQFL. In DNA, the CDR3 is TGCAGTGCCAAACGGGGGGGTTGGAGGAGTGACAATGAGCAGTTCTTA.

The chain has TRBV7-2 and TRBJ1-2; 7 nucleotides line up with TRBD1. This CDR3 is built from 14 residues. V was pared by 5 bases and J by 5 bases, with 8 bases of the junction left unmatched. The germline V gene encodes CDR1 SGHTA and CDR2 FQGNSA. CDR3 sequence reads: CASSPWEGAYGYTF. CDR3 nucleotides: TGTGCCAGCAGCCCATGGGAGGGGGCATATGGCTACACCTTC.